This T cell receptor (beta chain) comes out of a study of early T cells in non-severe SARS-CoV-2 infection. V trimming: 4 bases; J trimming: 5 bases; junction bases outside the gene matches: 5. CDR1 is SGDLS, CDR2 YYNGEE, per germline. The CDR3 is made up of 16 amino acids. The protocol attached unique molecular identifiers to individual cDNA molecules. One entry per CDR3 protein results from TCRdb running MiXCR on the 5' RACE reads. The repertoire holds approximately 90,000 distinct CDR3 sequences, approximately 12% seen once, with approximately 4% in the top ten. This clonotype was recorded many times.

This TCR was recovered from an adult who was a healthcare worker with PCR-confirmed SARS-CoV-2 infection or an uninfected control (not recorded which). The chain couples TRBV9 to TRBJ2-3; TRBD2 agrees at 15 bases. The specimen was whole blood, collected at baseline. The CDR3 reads CASSTRTSGREDTQYF. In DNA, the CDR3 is TGTGCCAGCAGCACCCGGACTAGCGGGAGGGAAGATACGCAGTATTTT.